This TCR beta chain is drawn from a study of T cell responses to AZD1222 COVID-19 vaccine. Here immunoSEQ multiplex PCR was the method, and the copy in TCRdb shows in-frame clones only, minus some. This table has 100,000 to 150,000 clones, under 90% appearing once. The CDR3 sequence is 11 residues long. Deletions cut 6 bases from V and 7 bases from J, with 10 bases between. The material was peripheral blood, obtained on day 0 of AZD1222 vaccination. The receptor was derived from an adult in good health. This chain connects TRBV12-3 or TRBV12-4 to TRBJ2-7; D uncertain. The DNA of the CDR3 is TGTGCCAGCAGCTCCGGATTTGAGCAGTACTTC. Translating it yields CASSSGFEQYF.